This TCR beta chain was sequenced in a study of tumor-infiltrating lymphocytes in localized non-small cell lung cancer. The repertoire was sequenced with immunoSEQ multiplex PCR; TCRdb's copy has only in-frame clones and lacks some. The table has roughly 8,900 clones, around 77% seen once. The ends were cut back, 6 bases at V and 4 bases at J, with 12 bases in the middle. In germline, CDR1 is SNHLY, CDR2 FYNNEI. This CDR3 is 13 amino acids long. The receptor was isolated from a human donor with non-small cell lung cancer. Sequenced sample: uninvolved lung tissue not adjacent to the tumor. J is TRBJ1-1 and V is TRBV2; possible D gene TRBD1, 6 bases. DNA for the CDR3: TGTGCCAGCAGCACAGGGACGACCACTGAAGCTTTCTTT. Translating gives CASSTGTTTEAFF.